This T cell receptor beta chain appears in the sequencing data of a study of T cell changes during pregnancy in multiple sclerosis. Profiled with immunoSEQ multiplex PCR; TCRdb holds only in-frame clones, not every one. The sample includes 30,000 to 45,000 clones, 90% to 95% of them seen just once. J was trimmed by 6 bases and V by 5 bases; bases with no gene match: 10. The V gene's germline CDR1 is MDHEN and CDR2 SYDVKM. The CDR3 covers 15 residues. The receptor was isolated from a female donor in good health, enrolled as a control in a pregnancy study. The chain is built from TRBV28 and TRBJ2-3; TRBD2 agrees at 8 bases. The sample consisted of CD4+ T cells from peripheral blood mononuclear cells, taken in the second trimester of pregnancy. This CDR3 is CASSPPGLVEDTQYF. Written as DNA, the CDR3 is TGTGCCAGCAGTCCTCCGGGACTAGTAGAGGATACGCAGTATTTT.